These 28 T cell receptor beta chains were sequenced from one sample in a study of T cell repertoires in cytomegalovirus infection (dated by TCRdb to between 2018 and 2020). The sample was run on an Illumina HiSeq 1500. TCRdb reworked the public reads: Q25 trimming with fastp, MiXCR clone assembly, productive beta chains retained. Duplicate CDR3 protein sequences are folded into a single record with the most common DNA and genes. Recorded for this sample are 200,000 to 300,000 distinct CDR3 sequences; roughly 13% of them occurred a single time. The leading ten clones occupy around 8.8% of the sample. Material: PBMCs. Source of these receptors: a human donor in good health (CMV status not recorded). Some clones in this sample may be carry-over from other donors' samples.

This clonotype was recorded at least ten times. This sequence joins TRBV7-2 and TRBJ1-1; weak D call: TRBD1 (6 bases). The CDR3 totals 11 residues. CDR1 SGHTA and CDR2 FQGNSA come from the germline V gene. Trimming took off 11 bases at V and 12 bases at J, with 19 bases between the two ends. CDR3 coding DNA: TGTGCCGGGGGGCCAGGGGCTCTGACTTTCTTT. It specifies CAGGPGALTFF.

This clonotype was counted at least ten times. The chain has TRBV4-1 and TRBJ1-1; 7 nucleotides line up with TRBD1. With 5 bases clipped from V and 1 base from J, the junction kept 4 bases outside the gene matches. Looked up from germline, CDR1 is MGHRA and CDR2 is YSYEKL. CDR3 length equals 14 residues. The CDR3 region is CASSLNRGNTEAFF. For the CDR3, the DNA is TGCGCCAGCAGCTTGAACAGGGGGAACACTGAAGCTTTCTTT.

The CDR3 sequence: CASSSLRTGGSGLNSPLHF. Written as DNA, the CDR3 is TGTGCCAGCAGTTCTCTCCGGACAGGGGGCTCGGGCCTTAATTCACCCCTCCACTTT. V gene TRBV6-5 combines with J gene TRBJ1-6; 11 positions agree with TRBD1. V lost 4 bases, J lost 6 bases, and 14 bases stayed unmatched. The CDR3 has 19 amino acids. Germline-derived CDR1 and CDR2 are MNHEY and SVGAGI.

This clonotype was seen a handful of times. The V and J genes are TRBV5-1 and TRBJ2-3; no clear D gene. Germline assignment: CDR1 SGHRS and CDR2 YFSETQ. V dropped 0 bases and J dropped 6 bases, with 11 bases sitting between them. The CDR3 runs 14 residues. CDR3 region: CASSLATERDTQYF. The DNA of the CDR3 is TGCGCCAGCAGCTTGGCCACTGAGAGGGATACGCAGTATTTT.

This clonotype was counted at least ten times. V is TRBV7-2 and J is TRBJ2-1; no firm D call. The germline V gene encodes CDR1 SGHTA and CDR2 FQGNSA. The CDR3 length is 13 residues. Between the trimmed V and J ends, which lost 2 bases and 3 bases, there was a span of 5 bases. CDR3 in amino acids: CASSLTNYNEQFF. In DNA form, the CDR3 reads TGTGCCAGCAGCTTAACGAACTACAATGAGCAGTTCTTC.

This clonotype has only a few counts. The chain joins TRBV3-1 to TRBJ2-1; 8 positions match TRBD2. Germline CDR1 is LGHDT and CDR2 is YNNKEL (reference sequence). This CDR3 contains 18 residues. The ends lost 0 bases at V and 8 bases at J; junction bases unmatched: 15. CDR3 in amino acids: CASSQDGGVAGKRDEQFF. In DNA form, the CDR3 reads TGTGCCAGCAGCCAAGATGGCGGAGTAGCGGGAAAGAGGGATGAGCAGTTCTTC.

There are a few counts of this clonotype. The V gene is TRBV19, the J gene TRBJ2-6; tentatively, D is TRBD1 (6 bases). The CDR3 contains 16 residues. Per germline, CDR1 LNHDA and CDR2 SQIVND (reference sequence). The V and J ends lost 3 bases and 1 base respectively, with 10 bases between them. Here the CDR3 DNA reads TGTGCCAGTAGTATTTCAGGGGCGTCTGGGGCCAACGTCCTGACTTTC. Translation: CASSISGASGANVLTF.

This clonotype was seen repeatedly, ten times or more. This sequence joins TRBV20-1 and TRBJ2-7; tentatively, D is TRBD2 (5 bases). The CDR3 contains 13 residues. Trimming cost V 7 bases and J 1 base, with 14 bases left between them. Germline loops: CDR1 DFQATT, CDR2 SNEGSKA (reference sequence). The CDR3 loop reads CSGIEGPSYEQYF. DNA for the CDR3: TGCAGTGGGATCGAGGGCCCTTCCTACGAGCAGTACTTC.

This clonotype was counted ten times or more. The chain uses TRBV12-3 or TRBV12-4 and TRBJ1-2; TRBD1 agrees at 9 bases. V shed 5 bases, J shed 4 bases, and the junction held 8 bases outside the gene matches. The CDR3 loop spans 15 amino acids. CDR3 protein: CASSPTTGGIYGYTF. For the CDR3, the DNA is TGTGCCAGCAGTCCCACGACAGGGGGGATCTATGGCTACACCTTC.

This clonotype has a handful of counts. This rearrangement joins TRBV27 to TRBJ2-5; TRBD1 matches at 8 bases. This CDR3 spans 15 amino acids. V lost 6 bases to trimming and J lost 5 bases; unmatched junction nucleotides: 11. CDR1 is MNHEY, CDR2 SMNVEV, per germline (reference sequence). For the CDR3, the DNA is TGTGCCAGCAGACGCTCCGGGACAGGCATCGAGACCCAGTACTTC. Translation gives CASRRSGTGIETQYF.

This sequence joins TRBV29-1 and TRBJ1-6, with 8 positions matching TRBD1. V lost 6 bases to trimming and J lost 7 bases; unmatched junction nucleotides: 8. Germline assignment: CDR1 SQVTM and CDR2 ANQGSEA. The CDR3 sequence is 14 residues long. The CDR3 spells CSVRTGTRNSPLHF. For the CDR3, the DNA is TGCAGCGTCAGGACAGGGACGAGAAATTCACCCCTCCACTTT.

This clonotype was picked up many times. V usage is TRBV18 and J usage is TRBJ2-1; TRBD2 might be the D (6 bases). This CDR3 region has 16 residues. V lost 3 bases and J 0 bases, leaving 12 bases between the germline ends. Germline CDR1 is KGHSH and CDR2 is LQKENI. This CDR3 is CASSPTRGSSYNEQFF. The CDR3 DNA follows: TGTGCCAGCTCACCGACTCGGGGGAGCTCCTACAATGAGCAGTTCTTC.

V is TRBV20-1 and J is TRBJ2-7, with D uncertain. V lost 3 bases and J lost 4, with 16 bases in between. CDR1 DFQATT and CDR2 SNEGSKA come from the germline V gene (reference sequence). CDR3 length: 14 residues. CDR3 in amino acids: CSASGTLSLYEQYF. CDR3 nucleotides: TGCAGTGCTAGCGGCACCCTTAGTTTGTACGAGCAGTACTTC.

This clonotype turned up a few times. The chain uses TRBV20-1 and TRBJ1-5, with D unclear. This CDR3 is 15 amino acids long. V dropped 3 bases and J dropped 0 bases, with 12 bases sitting between them. Germline assignment: CDR1 DFQATT and CDR2 SNEGSKA (reference sequence). CDR3 protein: CSASTQTYSNQPQHF. The CDR3 DNA reads TGCAGTGCTAGTACCCAGACGTATAGCAATCAGCCCCAGCATTTT.

In this sample, this clonotype turned up a few times. This chain connects TRBV28 to TRBJ2-1; tentative D call: TRBD2 (6 bases). Germline CDR1 is MDHEN and CDR2 is SYDVKM. V shed 5 bases and J shed 12 bases, with 20 bases lying between them. The CDR3 runs 14 residues. CDR3 residues: CASSTSPSEIWQFF. In DNA, the CDR3 is TGTGCCAGCAGTACCTCCCCTAGCGAAATATGGCAGTTCTTC.

J is TRBJ1-1 and V is TRBV2; possible D gene TRBD1, 5 bases. V lost 2 bases, J lost 4 bases, and 11 bases lay in between. Germline lookup yields CDR1 SNHLY and CDR2 FYNNEI. The CDR3 length is 14 residues. CDR3 sequence (DNA): TGTGCCAGCAGTGAACTCAGGGAGGGCACTGAAGCTTTCTTT. Protein: CASSELREGTEAFF. Combining the CDR3 with reference TRBV2 and TRBJ1-1 gives the whole variable domain EPEVTQTPSHQVTQMGQEVILRCVPISNHLYFYWYRQILGQKVEFLVSFYNNEISEKSEIFDDQFSVERPDGSNFTLKIRSTKLEDSAMYFCASSELREGTEAFFGQGTRLTVV.

V usage is TRBV6-1 and J usage is TRBJ2-7; D remains ambiguous. Germline-derived CDR1 and CDR2 are MNHNS and SASEGT. This CDR3 region has 13 residues. The V gene lost 7 bases and the J gene lost 0 bases, with 10 bases spanning the gap. CDR3 coding DNA: TGTGCCAGCAAGCCTCTTAGCTCCTACGAGCAGTACTTC. Its translation is CASKPLSSYEQYF.

The chain employs TRBV10-3 and TRBJ2-3; no definite D call. V lost 3 bases, J lost 0 bases, and 4 bases lay in between. The germline CDR1 and CDR2 sequences are ENHRY and SYGVKD. CDR3 size: 13 residues. CDR3 in amino acids: CAISDPSTDTQYF. CDR3 DNA sequence: TGTGCCATCAGTGACCCTAGCACAGATACGCAGTATTTT.

The sample holds many counts of this clonotype. This rearrangement joins TRBV7-9 to TRBJ1-1; 10 positions agree with TRBD1. This CDR3 region has 16 residues. V lost 5 bases, J lost 5 bases, and 11 bases stayed unmatched. The V gene's germline CDR1 is SEHNR and CDR2 FQNEAQ (reference sequence). In DNA, the CDR3 is TGTGCCAGCAGCCAACCTGCCGACAGGGGGCGAACTGAAGCTTTCTTT. This encodes CASSQPADRGRTEAFF.

This clonotype was seen many times. The genes are TRBV7-6 and TRBJ2-3; D unclear. Per germline, CDR1 SGHVS and CDR2 FNYEAQ. V dropped 3 bases and J dropped 5 bases, with 6 bases sitting between them. CDR3 length: 12 amino acids. The chain's CDR3 is CASSFIGDTQYF. DNA for the CDR3: TGTGCCAGCAGCTTTATCGGAGATACGCAGTATTTT.

The V gene is TRBV6-1, the J gene TRBJ1-5; D not certain. With 2 bases removed from V and 2 bases from J, the gap between germline ends came to 13 bases. Germline V gene data show CDR1 as MNHNS and CDR2 as SASEGT. The CDR3 is made up of 16 amino acids. The DNA of the CDR3 is TGTGCCAGCAGTGAACTTGGCAAACTCGGCAATCAGCCCCAGCATTTT. Translation gives CASSELGKLGNQPQHF.

This clonotype has at least ten counts. Here the CDR3 reads CASSLTRATHTGELFF. The CDR3 nucleotides read TGTGCCAGCAGCTTAACCCGAGCAACCCACACCGGGGAGCTGTTTTTT. This chain links TRBV7-2 with TRBJ2-2; no firm D call. This CDR3 spans 16 amino acids. Germline assignment: CDR1 SGHTA and CDR2 FQGNSA. Trimming pared 2 bases from V and 3 bases from J, leaving 13 bases between.

The chain couples TRBV29-1 to TRBJ1-1; 7 bases line up with TRBD1. Germline V CDR1 and CDR2: SQVTM, ANQGSEA. After removal of 7 bases from V and 10 bases from J, the junction contained 12 bases not matched to a gene. The CDR3 runs 12 residues. The CDR3: CSGGDRAGGAFF. In DNA, the CDR3 is TGCAGCGGTGGGGACAGAGCCGGGGGAGCTTTCTTT.

This clonotype was detected many times. This chain joins TRBV7-2 and TRBJ1-5, with D perhaps matching TRBD1 (5 bases). The germline V gene encodes CDR1 SGHTA and CDR2 FQGNSA. This CDR3 region has 15 residues. V was trimmed by 2 bases and J by 5 bases, leaving 13 bases between them. The CDR3 DNA follows: TGTGCCAGCAGCTTATCATCAGGGATCGATCAGCCCCAGCATTTT. Its translation: CASSLSSGIDQPQHF.

This clonotype was observed many times. CDR3 in amino acids: CASSTGGERTYNSPLHF. CDR3 coding DNA: TGTGCCTCCTCTACCGGGGGGGAAAGGACCTATAATTCACCCCTCCACTTT. V gene TRBV10-3 combines with J gene TRBJ1-6; maybe TRBD1 (5 bases). With 11 bases removed from V and 2 bases from J, the gap between germline ends came to 22 bases. CDR3 size: 17 residues. Germline CDR1 is ENHRY and CDR2 is SYGVKD.

This clonotype has a handful of counts. V gene TRBV28 combines with J gene TRBJ1-4; D call uncertain. This CDR3 has 13 amino acids. V was shortened by 8 bases and J by 10 bases, with 17 bases between the two germline ends. The germline V gene encodes CDR1 MDHEN and CDR2 SYDVKM. The CDR3 spells CASVLRVGGKLFF. The CDR3 bases are TGTGCCAGCGTACTACGCGTAGGCGGAAAACTGTTTTTT.

This clonotype appeared many times. This chain links TRBV11-3 with TRBJ2-7; 7 bases line up with TRBD1. CDR1 and CDR2 (germline): SGHNT, YENEEA. J lost 2 bases, V lost 1 base, and 5 bases had no gene match. CDR3 length equals 15 residues. Written as DNA, the CDR3 is TGTGCCAGCAGCTTAGTCCCCGACAGGGCCTACGAGCAGTACTTC. Protein sequence: CASSLVPDRAYEQYF.

This chain uses TRBV10-3 with TRBJ2-6; unclear D gene. The CDR3 spans 14 residues. Germline CDR1 and CDR2: ENHRY and SYGVKD. V lost 3 bases, J lost 0 bases, and 3 bases lay in between. CDR3 residues: CAISDSSGANVLTF. The CDR3 coding sequence is TGTGCCATCAGTGATAGCTCTGGGGCCAACGTCCTGACTTTC.